This section outlines one T cell receptor beta chain sequence together with its context. The data belong to a study of blood T cell repertoires in COVID-19. Libraries were prepared by immunoSEQ multiplex PCR; TCRdb keeps only in-frame clonotypes and omits some of them. The sample shows 200,000 to 250,000 clones, 84% of them seen only once. The recovered donors of Cohort 3 showed two negative PCRs, clearance, or symptom resolution. Germline trimming cut 0 bases from V and 5 bases from J; bases unmatched to any gene: 4. The CDR3 totals 15 residues. Germline V lookup: CDR1 LNHNV, CDR2 YYDKDF (reference sequence).

Specimen: PBMCs or T cells enriched from blood (not recorded which). The genes are TRBV15 and TRBJ2-5, with TRBD1 identical over 9 bases. This TCR came from a man aged 55 to 70 who had recovered from COVID-19. The CDR3 sequence: CATSREWDRVETQYF. The CDR3 DNA reads as TGTGCCACCAGCAGAGAATGGGACAGGGTCGAGACCCAGTACTTC.